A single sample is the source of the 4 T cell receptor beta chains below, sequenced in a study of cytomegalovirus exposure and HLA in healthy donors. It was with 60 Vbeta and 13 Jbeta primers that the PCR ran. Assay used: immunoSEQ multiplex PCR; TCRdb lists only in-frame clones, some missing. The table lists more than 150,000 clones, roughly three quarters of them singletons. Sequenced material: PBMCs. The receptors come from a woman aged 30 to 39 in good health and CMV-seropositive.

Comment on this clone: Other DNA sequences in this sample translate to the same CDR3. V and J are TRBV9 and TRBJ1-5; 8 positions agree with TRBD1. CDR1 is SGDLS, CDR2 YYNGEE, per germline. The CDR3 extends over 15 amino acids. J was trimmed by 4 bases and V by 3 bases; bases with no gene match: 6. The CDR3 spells CASSEGGQVNQPQHF. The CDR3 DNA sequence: TGTGCCAGCAGCGAGGGGGGACAGGTTAATCAGCCCCAGCATTTT.

The DNA for the CDR3 is TGTGCCAGTACTCTCAGACGGACAGGGTTCTCTGGAAACACCATATATTTT. This encodes CASTLRRTGFSGNTIYF. The genes are TRBV19 and TRBJ1-3, with 8 nucleotides matching TRBD1. This CDR3 contains 17 residues. V was pared by 7 bases and J by 0 bases, with 11 bases of the junction left unmatched. CDR1 and CDR2 (germline): LNHDA, SQIVND (reference sequence).

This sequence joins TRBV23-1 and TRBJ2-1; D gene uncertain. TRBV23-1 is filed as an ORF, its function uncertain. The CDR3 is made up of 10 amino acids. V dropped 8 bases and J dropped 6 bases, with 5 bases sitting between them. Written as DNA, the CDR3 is TGCGCCAGCTGCGGCAATGAGCAGTTCTTC. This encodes CASCGNEQFF.

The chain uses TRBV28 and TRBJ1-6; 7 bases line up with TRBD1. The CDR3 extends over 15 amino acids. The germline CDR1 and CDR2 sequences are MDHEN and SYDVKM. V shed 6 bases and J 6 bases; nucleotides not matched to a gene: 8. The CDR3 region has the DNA TGTGCCAGCAGCCAGGACGGGACAGCTAATTCACCCCTCCACTTT. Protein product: CASSQDGTANSPLHF.